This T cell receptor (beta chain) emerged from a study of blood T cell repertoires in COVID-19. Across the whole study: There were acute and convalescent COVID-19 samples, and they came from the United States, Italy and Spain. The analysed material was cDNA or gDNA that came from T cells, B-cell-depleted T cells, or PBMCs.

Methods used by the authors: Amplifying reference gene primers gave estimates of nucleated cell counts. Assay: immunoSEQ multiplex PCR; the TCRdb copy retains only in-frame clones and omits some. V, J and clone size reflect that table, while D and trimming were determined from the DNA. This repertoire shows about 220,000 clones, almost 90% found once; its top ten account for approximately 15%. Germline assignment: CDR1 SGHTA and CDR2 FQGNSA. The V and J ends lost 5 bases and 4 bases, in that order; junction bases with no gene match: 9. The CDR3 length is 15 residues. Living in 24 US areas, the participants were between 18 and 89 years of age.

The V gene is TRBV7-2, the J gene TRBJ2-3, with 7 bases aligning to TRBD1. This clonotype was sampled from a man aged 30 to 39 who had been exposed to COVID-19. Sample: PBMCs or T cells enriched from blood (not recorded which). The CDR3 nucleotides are TGTGCCAGCAGCCCCCGACAGGGTATGGCAGATACGCAGTATTTT. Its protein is CASSPRQGMADTQYF.